The 27 T cell receptor beta chains below come from one sample, sequenced in a study of cytomegalovirus exposure and HLA in healthy donors. With 60 Vbeta and 13 Jbeta primers, the PCR was carried out. Generated by immunoSEQ multiplex PCR, the TCRdb table keeps only in-frame clones and is missing some. The sample contains roughly 140,000 clones, about 82% of which appear only once. Sample: PBMCs. These receptors were taken from a male donor in good health and CMV-seronegative.

The J gene is TRBJ1-3, the V gene TRBV10-3, with D perhaps TRBD1 (5 bases). The CDR3 is 12 residues long. Germline CDR1 ENHRY, CDR2 SYGVKD. The V end lost 10 bases, the J end lost 1 base, and 8 bases lay between the germline ends. DNA of the CDR3: TGTGCCACCGGGGGATCTGGAAACACCATATATTTT. Translation: CATGGSGNTIYF.

This clone appeared a few times. The gene calls are TRBV28 and TRBJ1-1; unclear D gene. The length of the CDR3 is 12 residues. CDR1 MDHEN and CDR2 SYDVKM come from the germline V gene. V was trimmed by 4 bases and J by 1 base, leaving 4 bases between them. The CDR3: CASSYGNTEAFF. Here the CDR3 DNA reads TGTGCCAGCAGTTACGGGAACACTGAAGCTTTCTTT.

The chain combines TRBV13 with TRBJ2-5; the match to TRBD2 covers 11 bases. TRBJ2-7 matches the DNA end more closely, so the J call is doubtful. Per the germline V gene, CDR1 is PRHDT and CDR2 is FYEKMQ (reference sequence). This CDR3 is built from 20 residues. Written as DNA, the CDR3 is TGTGCCAGCAGCTCCCACACCTACTCGGGACTAGCGGAAAGCTCCTACGAGCAGTACTTC. This translates into CASSSHTYSGLAESSYEQYF.

The chain joins TRBV7-2 to TRBJ1-2, with a tentative D call TRBD1 (6 bases). Between the trimmed V and J ends, which lost 10 bases and 0 bases, there was a span of 9 bases. Germline CDR1 and CDR2: SGHTA and FQGNSA. The length of the CDR3 is 12 residues. CDR3 coding DNA: TGTGCCACCGGGACACCTAACTATGGCTACACCTTC. Encoded protein: CATGTPNYGYTF.

This chain uses TRBV7-2 with TRBJ2-2; TRBD1 matches 8 bases. The germline CDR1 and CDR2 sequences are SGHTA and FQGNSA. This CDR3 has 15 residues. The ends lost 6 bases at V and 3 bases at J; junction bases unmatched: 6. The DNA for the CDR3 is TGTGCCAGCAGTTCGGACAGGGTTTACACCGGGGAGCTGTTTTTT. It encodes CASSSDRVYTGELFF. The variable domain in full, completed from reference TRBV7-2 and TRBJ2-2, reads GAGVSQSPSNKVTEKGKDVELRCDPISGHTALYWYRQSLGQGLEFLIYFQGNSAPDKSGLPSDRFSAERTGGSVSTLTIQRTQQEDSAVYLCASSSDRVYTGELFFGEGSRLTVL.

The chain joins TRBV7-3 to TRBJ2-1; 10 positions agree with TRBD2. The CDR3 consists of 15 residues. After removal of 5 bases from V and 1 base from J, the junction contained 2 bases not matched to a gene. Germline V gives CDR1 SGHTA, CDR2 FQGTGA. CDR3 DNA: TGTGCCAGCAGCATAGCGGGGGGTTCCTACAATGAGCAGTTCTTC. Protein product: CASSIAGGSYNEQFF. The full variable domain, rest sourced from reference TRBV7-3 and TRBJ2-1, is GAGVSQTPSNKVTEKGKYVELRCDPISGHTALYWYRQSLGQGPEFLIYFQGTGAADDSGLPNDRFFAVRPEGSVSTLKIQRTERGDSAVYLCASSIAGGSYNEQFFGPGTRLTVL.

Details on this clone: The junction shows a germline mismatch at one end, possibly a read error. The chain employs TRBV7-9 and TRBJ2-7, with D tentatively TRBD1 (5 bases). The CDR3 extends over 15 amino acids. Looked up from germline, CDR1 is SEHNR and CDR2 is FQNEAQ (reference sequence). CDR3 DNA: TGCGCCAGCAGCCAAGATAAAGGGGTAGGGTACGAGCAGTACTTC. It codes for CASSQDKGVGYEQYF.

The chain is built from TRBV10-3 and TRBJ2-7, with 7 bases lining up with TRBD1. CDR1 and CDR2 (germline): ENHRY, SYGVKD. V shed 6 bases, J shed 3 bases, and the junction held 5 bases outside the gene matches. CDR3 length: 13 residues. For the CDR3, the DNA is TGTGCCATCAGGACCGACAGGGACTACGAGCAGTACTTC. This gives the protein CAIRTDRDYEQYF.

This clone was recorded a few times. CDR3 residues: CASSKGLAQETQYF. In nucleotides, the CDR3 is TGCGCCAGCAGCAAGGGACTAGCGCAAGAGACCCAGTACTTC. The chain combines TRBV5-1 with TRBJ2-5; 10 bases map to TRBD2. After removal of 4 bases from V and 2 bases from J, the junction contained 2 bases not matched to a gene. The CDR3 has 14 amino acids. Germline V gene data show CDR1 as SGHRS and CDR2 as YFSETQ.

The J gene is TRBJ1-2, the V gene TRBV7-9, with 9 bases fitting TRBD1. This CDR3 contains 16 residues. V shed 3 bases, J shed 7 bases, and the junction held 12 bases outside the gene matches. In germline, CDR1 is SEHNR, CDR2 FQNEAQ (reference sequence). In nucleotides, the CDR3 is TGTGCCAGCAGCTTCCCGGGACAGGGACCGGGTGCTGGCTACACCTTC. It encodes CASSFPGQGPGAGYTF.

The chain has TRBV18 and TRBJ1-1; no clear D gene. The CDR3 has 19 residues. Germline lookup yields CDR1 KGHSH and CDR2 LQKENI. Trimming removed 5 bases from V and 0 bases from J, with 25 bases in between. CDR3 protein: CASSARTFGEGYMNTEAFF. In DNA form, the CDR3 reads TGTGCCAGCTCAGCCCGCACTTTTGGGGAGGGCTACATGAACACTGAAGCTTTCTTT.

The chain is built from TRBV12-5 and TRBJ1-2, with D unclear. The CDR3 is made up of 15 amino acids. The V end was cut by 7 bases, the J end by 0 bases, with 15 bases between. CDR1 and CDR2 (germline): LGHNT, FRNRAP. The CDR3 DNA reads as TGTGCTAGTGCCCCGGCAGGTGTCCCTAACTATGGCTACACCTTC. This translates into CASAPAGVPNYGYTF.

This clone has just one count. V is TRBV5-1 and J is TRBJ2-7; 7 bases are shared with TRBD2. Germline lookup yields CDR1 SGHRS and CDR2 YFSETQ. The CDR3 covers 11 residues. V lost 4 bases and J lost 7; bases outside the gene matches: 2. The CDR3 nucleotides are TGCGCCAGCAGCAGTAGCGGGGAGCAGTACTTC. It is translated as CASSSSGEQYF. The full variable domain, rest sourced from reference TRBV5-1 and TRBJ2-7, is KAGVTQTPRYLIKTRGQQVTLSCSPISGHRSVSWYQQTPGQGLQFLFEYFSETQRNKGNFPGRFSGRQFSNSRSEMNVSTLELGDSALYLCASSSSGEQYFGPGTRLTVT.

The V and J genes are TRBV7-9 and TRBJ2-1; D possibly corresponds to TRBD1 (6 bases). The CDR3 contains 15 residues. V was shortened by 5 bases and J by 4 bases, with 15 bases between the two germline ends. CDR1 and CDR2 (germline): SEHNR, FQNEAQ (reference sequence). CDR3 sequence (DNA): TGTGCCAGCAGCGCCACCGGACAGCAATACAATGAGCAGTTCTTC. Translated, it gives CASSATGQQYNEQFF. The complete variable domain, with remaining parts taken from reference TRBV7-9 and TRBJ2-1, reads DTGVSQNPRHKITKRGQNVTFRCDPISEHNRLYWYRQTLGQGPEFLTYFQNEAQLEKSRLLSDRFSAERPKGSFSTLEIQRTEQGDSAMYLCASSATGQQYNEQFFGPGTRLTVL.

The chain links TRBV7-2 to TRBJ1-4; a possible D gene is TRBD1 (6 bases). The V end was cut by 5 bases, the J end by 8 bases, with 18 bases between. This CDR3 has 15 amino acids. CDR1 SGHTA and CDR2 FQGNSA come from the germline V gene. The CDR3 coding sequence is TGTGCCAGCAGCGCCGACAGGATCCGAGGGGAAAAACTGTTTTTT. Translated, it gives CASSADRIRGEKLFF. Combining the CDR3 with reference TRBV7-2 and TRBJ1-4 gives the whole variable domain GAGVSQSPSNKVTEKGKDVELRCDPISGHTALYWYRQSLGQGLEFLIYFQGNSAPDKSGLPSDRFSAERTGGSVSTLTIQRTQQEDSAVYLCASSADRIRGEKLFFGSGTQLSVL.

For this clone: Because the CDR3's place on the DNA is in doubt, the DNA is left out and the CDR3 is given as listed by TCRdb. V is TRBV9 and J is TRBJ1-3; the listed D gene, TRBD1, was not tested against the DNA. The CDR3 totals 12 residues, both ends included. Per germline, CDR1 SGDLS and CDR2 YYNGEE. CDR3 in amino acids: CASSVAPGAVNF.

This chain connects TRBV13 to TRBJ2-1, with TRBD2 matching over 10 bases. V dropped 5 bases and J dropped 6; count of bases not matched to a gene: 7. This CDR3 region has 15 residues. Germline-derived CDR1 and CDR2 are PRHDT and FYEKMQ (reference sequence). CDR3 residues: CASSPGLAGVNEQFF. As DNA, the CDR3 is TGTGCCAGCAGCCCCGGGCTAGCGGGAGTCAATGAGCAGTTCTTC.

The chain joins TRBV2 to TRBJ2-2; 9 positions agree with TRBD1. The CDR3 is 15 amino acids. Germline CDR1 and CDR2: SNHLY and FYNNEI. Trimming removed 3 bases from V and 5 bases from J; junction bases left unmatched: 4. DNA for the CDR3: TGTGCCAGCAGTGAGACAGGGGGGTGGACCGGGGAGCTGTTTTTT. It specifies CASSETGGWTGELFF.

The V call is TRBV5-1, the J call TRBJ1-3; 7 nucleotides align to TRBD1. V dropped 0 bases and J dropped 4; count of bases not matched to a gene: 10. The CDR3 totals 17 residues. Germline-derived CDR1 and CDR2 are SGHRS and YFSETQ. The CDR3 DNA sequence: TGCGCCAGCAGCTTGGCCGGCGGGGGGACAGCCGGAAACACCATATATTTT. Its protein is CASSLAGGGTAGNTIYF.

This chain's CDR3 is CASSHPLSRDNSPLHF. The CDR3 DNA is TGCGCCAGCAGCCACCCCTTGAGCAGGGATAATTCACCCCTCCACTTT. The J gene is TRBJ1-6, the V gene TRBV4-1; possibly TRBD1 for D (5 bases). This CDR3 has 16 amino acids. Looked up from germline, CDR1 is MGHRA and CDR2 is YSYEKL. V was shortened by 3 bases and J by 5 bases, with 14 bases between the two germline ends.

The V gene is TRBV10-2, the J gene TRBJ1-1, with unresolved D. The V end lost 5 bases, the J end lost 7 bases, and 8 bases lay between the germline ends. Germline CDR1 and CDR2: WSHSY and SAAADI. This CDR3 region has 11 residues. The CDR3 nucleotides read TGCGCCAGCAGTACCCACAGTGAAGCTTTCTTT. It codes for CASSTHSEAFF.

The V call is TRBV9, the J call TRBJ2-5; a weak D match, TRBD2 (5 bases). The length of the CDR3 is 13 residues. The V end was cut by 4 bases, the J end by 2 bases, with 9 bases between. CDR1 and CDR2 from the germline V gene are SGDLS and YYNGEE. CDR3 loop: CASSTGLQETQYF. The CDR3 DNA follows: TGTGCCAGCAGCACCGGACTTCAAGAGACCCAGTACTTC.

This chain connects TRBV6-1 to TRBJ2-3, with 7 bases matching TRBD1. The J segment lost 0 bases and the V segment lost 10 bases, leaving 7 bases of the junction unmatched. This CDR3 contains 14 residues. Germline-derived CDR1 and CDR2 are MNHNS and SASEGT. CDR3 in amino acids: CAIYDRASTDTQYF. In nucleotides, the CDR3 is TGTGCCATCTACGACAGGGCTAGCACAGATACGCAGTATTTT.

The rearrangement uses TRBV2 and TRBJ1-2, with 9 positions matching TRBD1. CDR3 length equals 14 residues. Losses at the gene ends were 7 bases for V and 5 bases for J; bases not matched to a gene: 8. Per germline, CDR1 SNHLY and CDR2 FYNNEI. The CDR3: CASNSRDRAYGYTF. CDR3 bases: TGTGCCAGCAACAGCCGGGACAGGGCATATGGCTACACCTTC.

The chain carries TRBV18 and TRBJ2-1; a weak D match, TRBD2 (5 bases). V gave up 2 bases and J gave up 8 bases, with 16 bases separating them. Germline-derived CDR1 and CDR2 are KGHSH and LQKENI. CDR3 length: 15 amino acids. CDR3: CASSPYRGITDEQFF. The DNA for the CDR3 is TGTGCCAGCTCACCATACCGGGGAATTACCGATGAGCAGTTCTTC. The variable domain in full, completed from reference TRBV18 and TRBJ2-1, reads NAGVMQNPRHLVRRRGQEARLRCSPMKGHSHVYWYRQLPEEGLKFMVYLQKENIIDESGMPKERFSAEFPKEGPSILRIQQVVRGDSAAYFCASSPYRGITDEQFFGPGTRLTVL.

V gene TRBV5-1 combines with J gene TRBJ1-2; D not resolved. CDR1 is SGHRS and CDR2 is YFSETQ in the germline V gene. The CDR3 has 17 amino acids. V was clipped by 5 bases and J by 4 bases, with 24 bases between them. Here the CDR3 DNA reads TGCGCCAGCAGGAGTATGGATCGACGAGGGCAGGTCTATGGCTACACCTTC. The encoded protein is CASRSMDRRGQVYGYTF. Complete variable domain (other parts from reference TRBV5-1 and TRBJ1-2): KAGVTQTPRYLIKTRGQQVTLSCSPISGHRSVSWYQQTPGQGLQFLFEYFSETQRNKGNFPGRFSGRQFSNSRSEMNVSTLELGDSALYLCASRSMDRRGQVYGYTFGSGTRLTVV.

The chain combines TRBV5-1 with TRBJ1-2; 9 bases line up with TRBD1. This CDR3 contains 17 residues. V was clipped by 0 bases and J by 6 bases; unmatched bases: 12. The V gene's germline CDR1 is SGHRS and CDR2 YFSETQ. The CDR3 DNA reads as TGCGCCAGCAGCTTGGGCACAGGGGGCTCCTCTGGAGATGGCTACACCTTC. Protein: CASSLGTGGSSGDGYTF.